The entry below describes one T cell receptor beta chain. Sequenced by immunoSEQ multiplex PCR; TCRdb stores in-frame clones only, minus some. The sample shows around 170,000 clones, roughly 89% of them seen only once. The V gene's germline CDR1 is WNHNN and CDR2 SYGVQD (reference sequence). The CDR3 covers 13 residues. Trimming removed 5 bases from V and 2 bases from J, with 6 bases in between. This sample stems from a study of Ad26.COV2.S vaccination and SARS-CoV-2 variants. The sequence was obtained from a human donor who had recovered from COVID-19. This chain connects TRBV10-1 to TRBJ2-2; D is uncertain. Source: peripheral blood, taken after recovery from COVID-19. CDR3 in DNA: TGCGCCAGCAGTTCCGATAACACCGGGGAGCTGTTTTTT. Its protein is CASSSDNTGELFF.